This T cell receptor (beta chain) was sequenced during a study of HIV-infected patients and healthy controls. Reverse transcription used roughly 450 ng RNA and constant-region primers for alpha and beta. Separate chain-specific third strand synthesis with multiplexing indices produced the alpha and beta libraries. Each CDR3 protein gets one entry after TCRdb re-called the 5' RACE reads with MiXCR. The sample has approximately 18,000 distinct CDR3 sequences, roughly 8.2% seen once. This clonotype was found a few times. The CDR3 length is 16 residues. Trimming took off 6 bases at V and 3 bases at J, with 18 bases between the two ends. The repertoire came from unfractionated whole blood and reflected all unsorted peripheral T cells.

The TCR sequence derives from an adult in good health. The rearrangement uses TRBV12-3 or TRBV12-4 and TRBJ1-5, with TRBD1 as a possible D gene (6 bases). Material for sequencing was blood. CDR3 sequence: CASSIFGGAVNQPQHF. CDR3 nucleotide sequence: TGTGCCAGCAGCATTTTCGGGGGGGCGGTCAATCAGCCCCAGCATTTT.